This entry is about one TCR beta chain. The PCR contained 60 Vbeta and 13 Jbeta primers. Repertoires were generated with immunoSEQ multiplex PCR, while TCRdb's copy carries only in-frame clones and drops some. The sample carries 100,000 to 120,000 clones, approximately 82% recorded once. The sample comes from a study of cytomegalovirus exposure and HLA in healthy donors. This receptor was taken from a man aged 25-45 years in good health and CMV-seropositive. The sample was PBMCs.

The CDR3 DNA follows: TGTGCCAGTAGTATAGGTCCGGACAGGCCTGAAGCTTTCTTT. Translated, it gives CASSIGPDRPEAFF. The chain recombines TRBV19 with TRBJ1-1; 7 bases align to TRBD1. Germline lookup yields CDR1 LNHDA and CDR2 SQIVND (reference sequence). The trim removed 1 base at V and 6 bases at J, leaving 5 bases unmatched. This CDR3 is built from 14 residues.